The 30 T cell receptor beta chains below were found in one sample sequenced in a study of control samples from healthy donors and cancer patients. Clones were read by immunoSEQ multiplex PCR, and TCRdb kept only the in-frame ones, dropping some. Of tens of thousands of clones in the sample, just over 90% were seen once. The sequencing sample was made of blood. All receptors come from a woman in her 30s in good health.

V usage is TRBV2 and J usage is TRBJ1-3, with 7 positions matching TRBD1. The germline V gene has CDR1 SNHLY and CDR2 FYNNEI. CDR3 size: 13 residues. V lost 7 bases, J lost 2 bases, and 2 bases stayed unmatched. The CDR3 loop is CASTGTAGNTIYF. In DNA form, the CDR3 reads TGTGCCAGCACTGGGACAGCTGGAAACACCATATATTTT.

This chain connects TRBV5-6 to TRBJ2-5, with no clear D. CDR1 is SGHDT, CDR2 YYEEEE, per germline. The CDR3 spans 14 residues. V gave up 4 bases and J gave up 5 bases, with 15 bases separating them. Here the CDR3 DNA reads TGTGCCAGCAGCCCTGGGCCCCAAAGGGAGACCCAGTACTTC. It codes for CASSPGPQRETQYF.

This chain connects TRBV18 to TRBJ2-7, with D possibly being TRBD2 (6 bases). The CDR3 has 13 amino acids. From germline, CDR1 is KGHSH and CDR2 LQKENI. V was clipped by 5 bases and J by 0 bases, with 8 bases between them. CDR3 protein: CASSAGLSYEQYF. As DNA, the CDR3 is TGTGCCAGCTCAGCGGGACTCTCCTACGAGCAGTACTTC.

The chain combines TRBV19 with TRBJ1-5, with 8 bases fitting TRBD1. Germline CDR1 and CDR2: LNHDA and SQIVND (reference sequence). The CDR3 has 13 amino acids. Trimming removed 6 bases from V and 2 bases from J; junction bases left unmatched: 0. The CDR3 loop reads CASRTGGNQPQHF. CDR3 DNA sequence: TGTGCCAGTAGGACAGGGGGCAATCAGCCCCAGCATTTT.

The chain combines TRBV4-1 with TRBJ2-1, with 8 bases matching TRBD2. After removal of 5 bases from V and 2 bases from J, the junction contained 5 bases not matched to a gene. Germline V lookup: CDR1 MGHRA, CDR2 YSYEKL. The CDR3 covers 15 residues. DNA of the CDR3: TGCGCCAGCAGCGGGCGGCGGGAGGCCTACAATGAGCAGTTCTTC. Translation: CASSGRREAYNEQFF.

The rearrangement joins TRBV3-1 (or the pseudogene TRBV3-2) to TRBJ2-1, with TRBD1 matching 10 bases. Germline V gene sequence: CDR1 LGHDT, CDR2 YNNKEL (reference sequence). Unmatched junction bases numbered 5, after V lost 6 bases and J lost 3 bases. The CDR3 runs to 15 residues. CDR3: CASSSGTGDYNEQFF. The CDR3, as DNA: TGTGCCAGCAGTTCAGGGACAGGGGACTACAATGAGCAGTTCTTC.

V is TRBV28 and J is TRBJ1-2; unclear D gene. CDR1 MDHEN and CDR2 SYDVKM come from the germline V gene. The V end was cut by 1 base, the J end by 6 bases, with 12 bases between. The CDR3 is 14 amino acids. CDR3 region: CASSLFRGFHGYTF. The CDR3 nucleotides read TGTGCCAGCAGTTTATTTCGGGGATTTCATGGCTACACCTTC.

The CDR3 DNA reads as TGTGCCAGCAGCCGATACAGGGGCGGCTATGGCTACACCTTC. Protein sequence: CASSRYRGGYGYTF. V usage is TRBV3-1 (or the pseudogene TRBV3-2) and J usage is TRBJ1-2; TRBD1 matches at 7 bases. CDR1 is LGHDT, CDR2 YNNKEL, per germline (reference sequence). J was trimmed by 4 bases and V by 4 bases; bases with no gene match: 6. This CDR3 has 14 amino acids.

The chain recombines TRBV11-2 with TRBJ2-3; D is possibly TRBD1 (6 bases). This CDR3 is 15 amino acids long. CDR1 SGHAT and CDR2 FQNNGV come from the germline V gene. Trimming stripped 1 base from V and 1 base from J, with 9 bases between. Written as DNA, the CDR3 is TGTGCCAGCAGCTTAGGACAGGTCGGCACAGATACGCAGTATTTT. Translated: CASSLGQVGTDTQYF.

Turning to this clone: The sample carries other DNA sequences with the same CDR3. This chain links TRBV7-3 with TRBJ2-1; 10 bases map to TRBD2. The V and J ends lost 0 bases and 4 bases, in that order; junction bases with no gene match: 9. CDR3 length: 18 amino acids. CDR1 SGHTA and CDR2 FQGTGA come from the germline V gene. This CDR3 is CASSLTPTSGTTYNEQFF. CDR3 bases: TGTGCCAGCAGCTTAACGCCCACTAGCGGGACAACATACAATGAGCAGTTCTTC.

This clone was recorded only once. The CDR3 spells CASGKPLGQGNSNQPQHF. CDR3 bases: TGTGCCAGTGGGAAACCCCTCGGGCAGGGCAATAGCAATCAGCCCCAGCATTTT. This chain links TRBV19 with TRBJ1-5; D possibly corresponds to TRBD1 (5 bases). Germline V gene lookup returns CDR1 LNHDA and CDR2 SQIVND (reference sequence). The CDR3 spans 18 residues. V dropped 8 bases and J dropped 0 bases, with 23 bases sitting between them.

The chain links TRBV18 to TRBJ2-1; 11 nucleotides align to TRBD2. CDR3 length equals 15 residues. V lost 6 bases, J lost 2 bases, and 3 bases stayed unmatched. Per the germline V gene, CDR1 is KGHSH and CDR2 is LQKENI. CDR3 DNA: TGTGCCAGCTCCGAGACTAGCGGGGCCTACAATGAGCAGTTCTTC. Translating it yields CASSETSGAYNEQFF.

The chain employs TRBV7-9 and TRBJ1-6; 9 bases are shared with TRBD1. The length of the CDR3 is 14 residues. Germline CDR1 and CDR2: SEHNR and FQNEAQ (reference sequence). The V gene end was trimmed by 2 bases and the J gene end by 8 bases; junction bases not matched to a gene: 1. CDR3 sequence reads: CASSLTGGDSPLHF. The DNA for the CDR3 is TGTGCCAGCAGCTTAACAGGGGGCGATTCACCCCTCCACTTT.

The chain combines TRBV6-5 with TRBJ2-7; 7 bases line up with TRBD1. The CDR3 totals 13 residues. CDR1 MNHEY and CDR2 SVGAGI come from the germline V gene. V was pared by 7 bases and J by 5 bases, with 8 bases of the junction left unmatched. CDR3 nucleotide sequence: TGTGCCAGCACCGAGACAGGGCCGCACGAGCAGTACTTC. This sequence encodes CASTETGPHEQYF.

Here the CDR3 reads CATSEDYPEPTDTQYF. The CDR3 DNA follows: TGTGCCACCAGTGAGGACTATCCAGAACCCACAGATACGCAGTATTTT. This chain links TRBV24-1 with TRBJ2-3; D perhaps matches TRBD2 (6 bases). Germline V gene lookup returns CDR1 KGHDR and CDR2 SFDVKD. CDR3 length: 16 residues. Trimming shortened V by 4 bases and J by 2 bases, and 15 bases separated the two germline ends.

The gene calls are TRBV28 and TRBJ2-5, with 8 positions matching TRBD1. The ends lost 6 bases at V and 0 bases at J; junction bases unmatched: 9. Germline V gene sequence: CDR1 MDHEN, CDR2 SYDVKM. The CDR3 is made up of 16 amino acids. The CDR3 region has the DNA TGTGCCAGCAGCCAATGGACAGGGAAAAACCAAGAGACCCAGTACTTC. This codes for CASSQWTGKNQETQYF. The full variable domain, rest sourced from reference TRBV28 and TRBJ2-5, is DVKVTQSSRYLVKRTGEKVFLECVQDMDHENMFWYRQDPGLGLRLIYFSYDVKMKEKGDIPEGYSVSREKKERFSLILESASTNQTSMYLCASSQWTGKNQETQYFGPGTRLLVL.

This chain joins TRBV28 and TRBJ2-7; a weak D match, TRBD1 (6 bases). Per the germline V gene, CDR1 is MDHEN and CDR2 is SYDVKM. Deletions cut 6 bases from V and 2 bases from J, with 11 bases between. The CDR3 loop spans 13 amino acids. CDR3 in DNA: TGTGCCAGCAGATACAGGGTTACCTACGAGCAGTACTTC. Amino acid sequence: CASRYRVTYEQYF.

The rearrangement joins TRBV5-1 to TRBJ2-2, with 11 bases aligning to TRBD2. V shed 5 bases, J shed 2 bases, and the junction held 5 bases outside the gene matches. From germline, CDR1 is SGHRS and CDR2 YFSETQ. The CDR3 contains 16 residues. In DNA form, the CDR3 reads TGCGCCAGCAGTTCCGGGACTAGCGGAAACACCGGGGAGCTGTTTTTT. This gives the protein CASSSGTSGNTGELFF.

CDR3 region: CASSLYRGAEQYF. In DNA form, the CDR3 reads TGTGCCAGCAGTCTTTACAGGGGCGCCGAGCAGTACTTC. The chain employs TRBV28 and TRBJ2-7, with 7 bases matching TRBD1. Germline values: CDR1 MDHEN, CDR2 SYDVKM. Trimming cost V 5 bases and J 6 bases; bases outside gene matches: 7. This CDR3 region has 13 residues.

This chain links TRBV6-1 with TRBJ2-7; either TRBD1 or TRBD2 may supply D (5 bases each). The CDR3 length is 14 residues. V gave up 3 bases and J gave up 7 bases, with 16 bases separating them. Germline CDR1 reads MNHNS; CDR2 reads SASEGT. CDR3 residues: CASSDRDRQGEQYF. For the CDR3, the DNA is TGTGCCAGCAGTGACCGGGACCGACAAGGGGAGCAGTACTTC.

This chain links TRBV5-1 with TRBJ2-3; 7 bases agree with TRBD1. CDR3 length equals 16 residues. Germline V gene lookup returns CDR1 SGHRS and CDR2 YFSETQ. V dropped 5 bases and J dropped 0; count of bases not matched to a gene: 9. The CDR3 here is CASSWTGSSSTDTQYF. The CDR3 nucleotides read TGCGCCAGCAGTTGGACAGGTTCCTCTAGCACAGATACGCAGTATTTT.

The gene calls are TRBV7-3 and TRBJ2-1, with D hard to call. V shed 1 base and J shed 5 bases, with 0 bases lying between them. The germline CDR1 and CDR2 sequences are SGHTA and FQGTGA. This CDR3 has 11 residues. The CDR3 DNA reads TGTGCCAGCAGCTTAAACAATGAGCAGTTCTTC. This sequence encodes CASSLNNEQFF. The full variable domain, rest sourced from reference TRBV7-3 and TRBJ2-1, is GAGVSQTPSNKVTEKGKYVELRCDPISGHTALYWYRQSLGQGPEFLIYFQGTGAADDSGLPNDRFFAVRPEGSVSTLKIQRTERGDSAVYLCASSLNNEQFFGPGTRLTVL.

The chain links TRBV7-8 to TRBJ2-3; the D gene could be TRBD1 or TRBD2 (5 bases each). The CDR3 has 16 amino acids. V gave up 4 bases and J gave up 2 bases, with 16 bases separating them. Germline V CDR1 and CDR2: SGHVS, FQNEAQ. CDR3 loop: CASSSRGVMTTDTQYF. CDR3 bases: TGTGCCAGCAGCTCTAGAGGGGTCATGACCACAGATACGCAGTATTTT.

CDR3 in amino acids: CASSQGGVLQPQHF. The CDR3 DNA reads as TGCGCCAGCAGCCAAGGGGGGGTACTCCAGCCCCAGCATTTT. V usage is TRBV4-1 and J usage is TRBJ1-5; D might be TRBD1 (5 bases). CDR1 and CDR2 (germline): MGHRA, YSYEKL. This CDR3 spans 14 amino acids. V was cut by 1 base and J by 7 bases, with 11 bases left in between.

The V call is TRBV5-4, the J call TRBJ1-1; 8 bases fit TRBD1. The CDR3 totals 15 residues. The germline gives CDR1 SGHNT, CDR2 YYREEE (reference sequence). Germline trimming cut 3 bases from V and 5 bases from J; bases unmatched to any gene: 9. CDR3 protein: CASSSAGGMRTEAFF. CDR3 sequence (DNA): TGTGCCAGCAGCTCCGCAGGGGGCATGAGGACTGAAGCTTTCTTT.

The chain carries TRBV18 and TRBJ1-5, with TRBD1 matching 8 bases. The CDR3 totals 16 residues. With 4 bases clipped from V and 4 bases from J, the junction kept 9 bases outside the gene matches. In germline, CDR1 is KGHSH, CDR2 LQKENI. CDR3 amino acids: CASSRLPDRANQPQHF. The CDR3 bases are TGTGCCAGCTCACGATTACCGGACAGGGCGAATCAGCCCCAGCATTTT.

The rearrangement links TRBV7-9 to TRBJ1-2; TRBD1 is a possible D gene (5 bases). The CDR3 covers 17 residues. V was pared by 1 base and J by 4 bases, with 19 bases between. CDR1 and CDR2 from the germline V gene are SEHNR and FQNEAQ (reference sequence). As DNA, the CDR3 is TGTGCCAGCAGCTTAGAGGTGGGGGAGGGGTCCTCCTATGGCTACACCTTC. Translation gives CASSLEVGEGSSYGYTF.

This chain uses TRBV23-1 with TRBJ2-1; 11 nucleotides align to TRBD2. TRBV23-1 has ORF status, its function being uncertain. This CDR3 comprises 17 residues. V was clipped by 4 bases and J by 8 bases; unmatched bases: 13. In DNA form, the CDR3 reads TGCGCCAGCAGTCGAGCTAGCGGGAGGCAAACAGGGGATGAGCAGTTCTTC. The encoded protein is CASSRASGRQTGDEQFF.

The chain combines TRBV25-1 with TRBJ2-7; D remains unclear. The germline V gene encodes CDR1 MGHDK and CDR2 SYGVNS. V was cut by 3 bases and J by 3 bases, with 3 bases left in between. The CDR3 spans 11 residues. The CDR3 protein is CASSDNYEQYF. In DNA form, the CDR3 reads TGTGCCAGCAGTGATAACTACGAGCAGTACTTC.

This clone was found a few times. In DNA form, the CDR3 reads TGTGCCAGCAGCCCTGATACTAGCAATCAGCCCCAGCATTTT. It encodes CASSPDTSNQPQHF. The rearrangement joins TRBV6-4 to TRBJ1-5; D uncertain. The V gene's germline CDR1 is MRHNA and CDR2 SNTAGT. V was pared by 6 bases and J by 0 bases, with 9 bases between. The CDR3 loop spans 14 amino acids.